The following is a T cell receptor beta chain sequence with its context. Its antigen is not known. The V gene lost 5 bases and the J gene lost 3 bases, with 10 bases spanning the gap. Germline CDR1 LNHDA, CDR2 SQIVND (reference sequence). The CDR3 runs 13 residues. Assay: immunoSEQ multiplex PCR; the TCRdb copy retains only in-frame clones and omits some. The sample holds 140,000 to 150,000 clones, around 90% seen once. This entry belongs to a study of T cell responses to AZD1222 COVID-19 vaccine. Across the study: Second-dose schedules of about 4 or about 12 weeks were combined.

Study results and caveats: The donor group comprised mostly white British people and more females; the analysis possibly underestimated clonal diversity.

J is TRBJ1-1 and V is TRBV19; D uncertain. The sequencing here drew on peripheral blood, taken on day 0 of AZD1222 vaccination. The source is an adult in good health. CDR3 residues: CASSAYRDTEAFF. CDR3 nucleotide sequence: TGTGCCAGTAGTGCCTATAGGGACACTGAAGCTTTCTTT.